This T cell receptor beta chain emerged from a study of blood T cells in healthy people across ages. CDR3 length equals 15 residues. The germline CDR1 and CDR2 sequences are MNHEY and SMNVEV (reference sequence). Using a J-beta primer mix together with a sample-barcoded 5' primer, a second PCR was run for about 7 to 12 cycles. In TCRdb, the 5' RACE reads were re-called with MiXCR into one record per CDR3 protein. This sample has more than 800,000 distinct CDR3 sequences, with 25% to 35% found just once. Notes on this clonotype: Its antigen is currently unknown. At one end, the junction sequence differs from germline, possibly due to a read error.

Broader study findings: Compared with aged donors, long-lived donors showed fewer expanded clones, suggesting selection. PBMCs that were unsorted prevented a conclusive naive versus antigen-experienced comparison. As age increased, TCR beta diversity per million T cells fell in a roughly linear fashion. Researchers judged that diversity estimates from one million T cells fell short of true values.

Sequencing input: blood. V gene TRBV27 combines with J gene TRBJ2-5; TRBD2 matches 7 bases. The sequence was obtained from a woman aged 80 or over in good health. The CDR3 reads CASSLNGGIKETQDF. CDR3 nucleotides: TGTGCCAGCAGTTTAAACGGGGGGATTAAAGAGACCCAGGACTTC.